The rows below give T cell receptor beta chains drawn from one sample of a study of graft-versus-host responses after intestinal transplantation. The antigens for these receptors are not known. TCRdb's table, derived via immunoSEQ multiplex PCR, lists solely in-frame clones and lacks some. The data contain 85,000 to 95,000 clones, 93% of them singletons. Sequenced here: unstimulated CD8+ T cells sorted from spleen or lymph node cells, sampled before intestinal transplant. The receptors shown here come from a human donor who received an intestinal transplant. Each CDR3 is given with its conserved first and last residue. The order of the fields is V gene, CDR3 protein.

V gene: TRBV4-3; CDR3 protein: CASSQELGAGGNTIYF
V gene: TRBV11-2; CDR3 protein: CASSLDPTGAAYGYTF
V gene: TRBV27; CDR3 protein: CASSFGGGGLIQPQHF
V gene: TRBV18; CDR3 protein: CASSTDRDYEQYF
V gene: TRBV6-5; CDR3 protein: CASSYGEGTQQYF
V gene: TRBV15; CDR3 protein: CATSGTRDTYYGYTF
V gene: TRBV25-1; CDR3 protein: CASSKGQDNQPQHF
V gene: TRBV27; CDR3 protein: CASSLSSGRGLTEQYF
V gene: TRBV7-8; CDR3 protein: CASSLARGPGELFF
V gene: TRBV27; CDR3 protein: CASMRSGGNTDTQYF
V gene: TRBV5-8; CDR3 protein: CASSLAGQEWTEAFF
V gene: TRBV7-2; CDR3 protein: CASSPTSGGSYEQYF
V gene: TRBV5-4; CDR3 protein: CASSAPGQDTGELFF
V gene: TRBV9; CDR3 protein: CASSVEAGTPFSQFF
V gene: TRBV2; CDR3 protein: CASSESYSHEQFF
V gene: TRBV15; CDR3 protein: CATSASGGDLGEQYF
V gene: TRBV11-2; CDR3 protein: CASIEAGDGELFF
V gene: TRBV19; CDR3 protein: CASSISPNTEAFF
V gene: TRBV10-2; CDR3 protein: CASSEGTGLAEAFF
V gene: TRBV6-5; CDR3 protein: CASSHGAYEQYF
V gene: TRBV4-1; CDR3 protein: CASSQTRSTDTQYF
V gene: TRBV14; CDR3 protein: CVSSQDGPSLRFTDTQYF
V gene: TRBV5-8; CDR3 protein: CASSPGASGGHEQYF